The 22 T cell receptor beta chains below were found in one sample sequenced in a study of cytomegalovirus exposure and HLA in healthy donors. The PCR made use of 60 Vbeta and 13 Jbeta primers. TCRdb's copy holds only in-frame clones and misses some; the assay was immunoSEQ multiplex PCR. The sample lists a few hundred thousand clones; about 86% were seen once. The sample taken for sequencing was PBMCs. The receptors were sampled from a woman in her fifties or sixties in good health and CMV-seropositive.

The sample holds one count of this clone. V gene TRBV7-2 combines with J gene TRBJ2-3; TRBD2 might be the D (5 bases). The germline V gene encodes CDR1 SGHTA and CDR2 FQGNSA. The CDR3 is made up of 15 amino acids. The V gene lost 6 bases and the J gene lost 2 bases, with 15 bases spanning the gap. CDR3 residues: CASRRQASFTDTQYF. CDR3 in DNA: TGTGCCAGCAGGCGGCAAGCTAGCTTCACAGATACGCAGTATTTT.

This clone was seen once. The V and J genes are TRBV6-1 and TRBJ2-3; TRBD1 might be the D (6 bases). This CDR3 has 15 amino acids. Trimming took 3 bases from V and 4 from J, leaving 14 bases between them. CDR1 MNHNS and CDR2 SASEGT come from the germline V gene. Here the CDR3 reads CASSEDSTGSDTQYF. DNA for the CDR3: TGTGCCAGCAGTGAGGACTCGACAGGATCAGATACGCAGTATTTT.

The V gene is TRBV4-2, the J gene TRBJ2-1, with D hard to call. CDR1 is LGHNA, CDR2 YNFKEQ, per germline. Trimming shortened V by 4 bases and J by 7 bases, and 17 bases separated the two germline ends. This CDR3 spans 15 amino acids. The CDR3 protein is CASSPGGLLKNEQFF. The CDR3 region has the DNA TGTGCCAGCAGCCCCGGCGGCCTACTAAAAAATGAGCAGTTCTTC.

This rearrangement joins TRBV28 to TRBJ2-5; possibly TRBD1 for D (5 bases). V lost 5 bases to trimming and J lost 2 bases, with 15 bases between them. Germline V lookup: CDR1 MDHEN, CDR2 SYDVKM. The length of the CDR3 is 15 residues. The CDR3: CASSPIQASQETQYF. Written as DNA, the CDR3 is TGTGCCAGCAGTCCAATACAGGCCTCGCAAGAGACCCAGTACTTC.

V is TRBV5-4 and J is TRBJ2-7; 7 bases fit TRBD2. The ends lost 3 bases at V and 4 bases at J; junction bases unmatched: 16. The CDR3 length is 17 residues. CDR1 SGHNT and CDR2 YYREEE come from the germline V gene (reference sequence). The CDR3 DNA is TGTGCCAGCAGCTCGGGAACCAGGACTAGGCGACTGTACGAGCAGTACTTC. Translating it yields CASSSGTRTRRLYEQYF.

This clone appeared a few times. This chain connects TRBV27 to TRBJ1-5; D is unresolved. Germline values: CDR1 MNHEY, CDR2 SMNVEV (reference sequence). The V and J ends lost 3 bases and 6 bases respectively, with 9 bases between them. The CDR3 consists of 13 residues. The CDR3 DNA sequence: TGTGCCAGCAGTTTGCGAAATTTTCAGCCCCAGCATTTT. Encoded protein: CASSLRNFQPQHF.

The V call is TRBV28, the J call TRBJ2-2, with D possibly being TRBD2 (6 bases). V lost 0 bases and J lost 4, with 6 bases in between. The CDR3 runs 14 residues. Germline V gene lookup returns CDR1 MDHEN and CDR2 SYDVKM. Written as DNA, the CDR3 is TGTGCCAGCAGTTTATGGCGGGGCACCGGGGAGCTGTTTTTT. It is translated as CASSLWRGTGELFF.

The rearrangement uses TRBV2 and TRBJ1-4; possibly TRBD1 for D (5 bases). V lost 4 bases and J 3 bases, leaving 15 bases between the germline ends. Germline V gene sequence: CDR1 SNHLY, CDR2 FYNNEI. CDR3 length equals 16 residues. CDR3 region: CASSVTAAHPNEKLFF. In DNA, the CDR3 is TGTGCCAGCAGTGTGACAGCCGCCCATCCTAATGAAAAACTGTTTTTT.

CDR3 DNA: TGTGCCAGCAGCTCCTCCCCCCTCAACACCGGGGAGCTGTTTTTT. Its protein is CASSSSPLNTGELFF. This chain connects TRBV7-9 to TRBJ2-2; D not certain. This CDR3 is 15 amino acids long. Looked up from germline, CDR1 is SEHNR and CDR2 is FQNEAQ (reference sequence). With 4 bases removed from V and 2 bases from J, the gap between germline ends came to 11 bases.

The CDR3 DNA reads as TGTGCCAGCAGCTTAGGGACTCCTCAAAGCTCCTACAATGAGCAGTTCTTC. It codes for CASSLGTPQSSYNEQFF. The chain has TRBV7-8 and TRBJ2-1; the D gene is possibly TRBD2 (5 bases). The CDR3 contains 17 residues. V was trimmed by 1 base and J by 0 bases, leaving 13 bases between them. CDR1 SGHVS and CDR2 FQNEAQ come from the germline V gene.

The chain links TRBV30 to TRBJ1-5; possible D gene TRBD1, 6 bases. V was cut by 0 bases and J by 5 bases, with 11 bases left in between. Germline CDR1 and CDR2: GTSNPN and SVGIG (reference sequence). The CDR3 extends over 14 amino acids. This chain's CDR3 is CAWSVVAGDQPQHF. In DNA, the CDR3 is TGTGCCTGGAGTGTAGTGGCAGGGGATCAGCCCCAGCATTTT.

CDR3: CASRYTGGFTDTQYF. The CDR3 bases are TGTGCCAGCAGGTATACCGGGGGGTTCACAGATACGCAGTATTTT. The rearrangement joins TRBV6-1 to TRBJ2-3; TRBD2 aligns across 7 bases. Germline trimming cut 6 bases from V and 2 bases from J; bases unmatched to any gene: 8. This CDR3 spans 15 amino acids. CDR1 is MNHNS and CDR2 is SASEGT in the germline V gene.

This clone appeared a single time. This sequence joins TRBV29-1 and TRBJ2-3, with D possibly matching TRBD1 (6 bases). This CDR3 has 14 amino acids. Trimming stripped 6 bases from V and 6 bases from J, with 19 bases between. CDR1 SQVTM and CDR2 ANQGSEA come from the germline V gene. The CDR3, as DNA: TGCAGCGTCGCCCGACAGGCCTTGGCGGATACGCAGTATTTT. Translating gives CSVARQALADTQYF.

The V gene is TRBV5-4, the J gene TRBJ2-4, with D unclear. CDR1 SGHNT and CDR2 YYREEE come from the germline V gene (reference sequence). The CDR3 is 15 residues long. Trimming removed 4 bases at V and 0 bases at J, with 11 bases between. DNA of the CDR3: TGTGCCAGCAGCCTTGACACCGTAGCCAAAAACATTCAGTACTTC. Amino acids: CASSLDTVAKNIQYF.

The rearrangement uses TRBV7-9 and TRBJ2-7, with TRBD1 as a possible D gene (6 bases). CDR1 is SEHNR and CDR2 is FQNEAQ in the germline V gene (reference sequence). This CDR3 is built from 11 residues. V shed 5 bases and J shed 5 bases, with 7 bases lying between them. Here the CDR3 DNA reads TGTGCCAGCAGCAAGGGGGACGAGCAGTACTTC. It translates to CASSKGDEQYF.

This sequence joins TRBV2 and TRBJ2-5, with D unresolved. The V gene's germline CDR1 is SNHLY and CDR2 FYNNEI. The CDR3 has 12 amino acids. The ends were cut back, 5 bases at V and 0 bases at J, with 4 bases in the middle. For the CDR3, the DNA is TGTGCCAGCAGTCAGTACCAAGAGACCCAGTACTTC. Translated: CASSQYQETQYF.

The rearrangement uses TRBV10-3 and TRBJ2-1; 8 bases match TRBD1. V lost 3 bases and J lost 5; bases outside the gene matches: 6. The CDR3 covers 15 residues. Per germline, CDR1 ENHRY and CDR2 SYGVKD. CDR3 residues: CAISDRTGSHNEQFF. In nucleotides, the CDR3 is TGTGCCATCAGTGATCGGACAGGGTCTCACAATGAGCAGTTCTTC.

The V call is TRBV9, the J call TRBJ2-7; D perhaps matches TRBD1 (5 bases). Trimming pared 5 bases from V and 0 bases from J, leaving 9 bases between. Germline values: CDR1 SGDLS, CDR2 YYNGEE. The CDR3 has 13 residues. Here the CDR3 reads CASSGALSYEQYF. The CDR3 DNA sequence: TGTGCCAGCAGTGGGGCACTCTCCTACGAGCAGTACTTC.

This clone was seen a handful of times. This rearrangement joins TRBV5-5 to TRBJ2-7, with 9 nucleotides matching TRBD1. The germline V gene has CDR1 SGHKS and CDR2 YYEKEE (reference sequence). CDR3 length: 15 amino acids. Trimming at V came to 4 bases and at J to 3 bases, leaving 8 bases not matched to a gene. The CDR3 DNA sequence: TGTGCCAGCAGCAGATCGGGACAGGGAGACTACGAGCAGTACTTC. This codes for CASSRSGQGDYEQYF.

The CDR3 coding sequence is TGTGCCAGCAGTCGCGGGGGAAGAGGTACGGGCGAGCAGTACTTC. Translating gives CASSRGGRGTGEQYF. The V gene is TRBV25-1, the J gene TRBJ2-7, with 7 bases identical to TRBD2. V gave up 5 bases and J gave up 6 bases; unmatched junction bases: 13. The germline V gene encodes CDR1 MGHDK and CDR2 SYGVNS. The CDR3 extends over 15 amino acids.

The chain couples TRBV5-1 to TRBJ2-2; 8 nucleotides agree with TRBD1. There are 15 residues in the CDR3. Germline CDR1 SGHRS, CDR2 YFSETQ. The V and J ends lost 2 bases and 6 bases, in that order; junction bases with no gene match: 6. The CDR3 DNA is TGCGCCAGCAGCTTCGGACAGGGTAGTTCCGGGGAGCTGTTTTTT. It codes for CASSFGQGSSGELFF.

This clone was counted a single time. The chain has TRBV19 and TRBJ1-4, with D uncertain. The CDR3 runs to 16 residues. CDR1 is LNHDA, CDR2 SQIVND, per germline (reference sequence). V lost 7 bases to trimming and J lost 4 bases, with 19 bases between them. CDR3 region: CASTDGEDRFNEKLFF. DNA of the CDR3: TGTGCCAGTACCGACGGGGAGGATCGCTTTAATGAAAAACTGTTTTTT. Full variable domain (remainder filled in from reference TRBV19 and TRBJ1-4): DGGITQSPKYLFRKEGQNVTLSCEQNLNHDAMYWYRQDPGQGLRLIYYSQIVNDFQKGDIAEGYSVSREKKESFPLTVTSAQKNPTAFYLCASTDGEDRFNEKLFFGSGTQLSVL.